Below, 20 T cell receptor beta chains from the same sample are listed, as sequenced in a study of T-cell memory formation after mild COVID-19. MiXCR was run by TCRdb on the 5' RACE reads, yielding one entry per CDR3 protein. The sample includes 300,000 to 350,000 distinct CDR3 sequences, roughly an eighth of them seen just once. The sample consisted of PBMCs or a T cell subset sorted from them (not recorded which). All receptors derive from a man aged 18-30 years who had mild COVID-19 (a few samples of this study predate the infection). Cell type and time point are not known.

The rearrangement uses TRBV12-5 and TRBJ2-1, with D possibly called TRBD1 or TRBD2 (6 bases each). This CDR3 has 17 amino acids. Germline V gene data show CDR1 as LGHNT and CDR2 as FRNRAP. The germline V and J ends were trimmed by 7 bases and 6 bases, with 25 bases remaining between them. The CDR3 DNA is TGTGCTAGTGCCCCCCAAAACGCCCGACTAGGGGGCAATGAGCAGTTCTTC. Translated, it gives CASAPQNARLGGNEQFF.

This clonotype came up a few times. The J gene is TRBJ2-1, the V gene TRBV20-1; TRBD2 might be the D (7 bases). V was trimmed by 3 bases and J by 6 bases, leaving 15 bases between them. The germline V gene encodes CDR1 DFQATT and CDR2 SNEGSKA (reference sequence). CDR3 length equals 14 residues. For the CDR3, the DNA is TGCAGTGCTAGGCGGGGGCAAGGAACCAATGAGCAGTTCTTC. This codes for CSARRGQGTNEQFF.

This clonotype was picked up a small number of times. This chain joins TRBV7-9 and TRBJ2-1; 8 bases fit TRBD2. J was trimmed by 7 bases and V by 3 bases; bases with no gene match: 14. CDR1 is SEHNR and CDR2 is FQNEAQ in the germline V gene (reference sequence). This CDR3 is 17 amino acids long. The CDR3 loop is CASSFPLGGAHHNEQFF. In DNA, the CDR3 is TGTGCCAGCAGCTTCCCACTCGGGGGGGCGCATCATAATGAGCAGTTCTTC.

This clonotype was counted only a few times. V and J are TRBV30 and TRBJ1-6, with D unresolved. With 6 bases removed from V and 10 bases from J, the gap between germline ends came to 13 bases. Germline V gene lookup returns CDR1 GTSNPN and CDR2 SVGIG (reference sequence). The CDR3 runs to 12 residues. The CDR3 protein is CACVLSGSPLHF. In DNA form, the CDR3 reads TGTGCCTGCGTACTTTCGGGATCACCCCTCCACTTT.

The V call is TRBV30, the J call TRBJ2-2; D perhaps matches TRBD2 (5 bases). This CDR3 region has 13 residues. V dropped 2 bases and J dropped 3 bases, with 7 bases sitting between them. Germline V lookup: CDR1 GTSNPN, CDR2 SVGIG (reference sequence). The CDR3 region has the DNA TGTGCCTGGAGTCTGGACTACACCGGGGAGCTGTTTTTT. Amino acid sequence: CAWSLDYTGELFF.

V and J are TRBV4-1 and TRBJ1-6, with TRBD1 matching 8 bases. After removal of 4 bases from V and 7 bases from J, the junction contained 9 bases not matched to a gene. The CDR3 totals 16 residues. Germline V gene data show CDR1 as MGHRA and CDR2 as YSYEKL. CDR3 protein: CASSLTPRGRNSPLHF. CDR3 in DNA: TGCGCCAGCAGCCTAACGCCCAGGGGGCGGAATTCACCCCTCCACTTT.

This clonotype was seen a few times. V is TRBV6-6 and J is TRBJ2-7, with 7 bases matching TRBD1. Germline V gene sequence: CDR1 MNHNY, CDR2 SVGAGI (reference sequence). J gave up 7 bases and V 4 bases, and 13 bases lay outside the gene matches. This CDR3 is built from 15 residues. The CDR3 DNA reads TGTGCCAGCAGTTTTATTTACGGGACAGTCAGAGAGCAGTACTTC. It is translated as CASSFIYGTVREQYF.

J is TRBJ2-7 and V is TRBV9; no clear D gene. The CDR3 loop spans 14 amino acids. Germline assignment: CDR1 SGDLS and CDR2 YYNGEE. Trimming left V 0 bases short and J 1 base short, with 8 bases between. In nucleotides, the CDR3 is TGTGCCAGCAGCGTAGGGGCAGATTCCTACGAGCAGTACTTC. Encoded protein: CASSVGADSYEQYF.

The chain combines TRBV27 with TRBJ1-2; 7 bases are a match to TRBD1. Germline V gene lookup returns CDR1 MNHEY and CDR2 SMNVEV (reference sequence). The V segment lost 5 bases and the J segment 4 bases; nucleotides outside the gene matches: 10. This CDR3 is built from 15 residues. CDR3 coding DNA: TGTGCCAGCAGTCAACTCCAGGACAGGATCTATGGCTACACCTTC. Translation gives CASSQLQDRIYGYTF.

The chain joins TRBV5-1 to TRBJ1-1; possible D gene TRBD1, 5 bases. The CDR3 is 17 amino acids. V was cut by 0 bases and J by 1 base, with 16 bases left in between. CDR1 and CDR2 from the germline V gene are SGHRS and YFSETQ. This chain's CDR3 is CASSLAPHGGKNTEAFF. As DNA, the CDR3 is TGCGCCAGCAGCTTGGCTCCCCACGGGGGGAAGAACACTGAAGCTTTCTTT.

This sequence joins TRBV10-2 and TRBJ2-2; D call uncertain. CDR1 is WSHSY, CDR2 SAAADI, per germline. V was trimmed by 8 bases and J by 0 bases, leaving 16 bases between them. The CDR3 consists of 16 residues. The CDR3 reads CASRKLGRTNTGELFF. In nucleotides, the CDR3 is TGCGCCAGCCGAAAACTTGGACGTACGAACACCGGGGAGCTGTTTTTT.

The table lists this clonotype with a few counts. V and J are TRBV18 and TRBJ2-5; no reliable D call. This CDR3 spans 14 amino acids. Trimming removed 3 bases from V and 4 bases from J, with 12 bases in between. Looked up from germline, CDR1 is KGHSH and CDR2 is LQKENI. Written as DNA, the CDR3 is TGTGCCAGCTCACCCTCACTACCCCCAGAGACCCAGTACTTC. Protein product: CASSPSLPPETQYF.

This clonotype has just a few counts. The chain recombines TRBV11-3 with TRBJ2-1; TRBD2 is a possible D gene (5 bases). CDR1 SGHNT and CDR2 YENEEA come from the germline V gene. Trimming pared 5 bases from V and 9 bases from J, leaving 14 bases between. CDR3 size: 13 residues. The CDR3 region is CASSRDAGTEQFF. In DNA, the CDR3 is TGTGCCAGCAGCCGAGATGCGGGCACTGAGCAGTTCTTC. The full variable domain, completed using reference TRBV11-3 and TRBJ2-1, is EAGVVQSPRYKIIEKKQPVAFWCNPISGHNTLYWYLQNLGQGPELLIRYENEEAVDDSQLPKDRFSAERLKGVDSTLKIQPAELGDSAVYLCASSRDAGTEQFFGPGTRLTVL.

The chain is built from TRBV7-9 and TRBJ2-1, with D uncertain. This CDR3 is built from 13 residues. Germline V CDR1 and CDR2: SEHNR, FQNEAQ (reference sequence). V dropped 3 bases and J dropped 7 bases, with 10 bases sitting between them. In DNA, the CDR3 is TGTGCCAGCAGCTTCTCTCAGTGGAATGAGCAGTTCTTC. Amino acids: CASSFSQWNEQFF.

The chain joins TRBV5-1 to TRBJ2-1; tentative D call: TRBD1 (6 bases). The CDR3 totals 12 residues. Germline CDR1 is SGHRS and CDR2 is YFSETQ. The V gene lost 0 bases and the J gene lost 9 bases, with 7 bases spanning the gap. This CDR3 is CASSLEGGEQFF. In DNA, the CDR3 is TGCGCCAGCAGCTTGGAAGGGGGTGAGCAGTTCTTC.

This clonotype showed up just a few times. The CDR3 spells CASSLAPGGEETQYF. In DNA form, the CDR3 reads TGCGCCAGCAGCTTGGCCCCAGGGGGGGAAGAGACCCAGTACTTC. The rearrangement links TRBV5-1 to TRBJ2-5; D assignment may be TRBD1 or TRBD2 (7 bases each). Germline lookup yields CDR1 SGHRS and CDR2 YFSETQ. This CDR3 comprises 15 residues. V lost 0 bases, J lost 3 bases, and 12 bases lay in between. The full variable domain, with the rest looked up from reference TRBV5-1 and TRBJ2-5, is KAGVTQTPRYLIKTRGQQVTLSCSPISGHRSVSWYQQTPGQGLQFLFEYFSETQRNKGNFPGRFSGRQFSNSRSEMNVSTLELGDSALYLCASSLAPGGEETQYFGPGTRLLVL.

This clonotype was seen a handful of times. The rearrangement joins TRBV2 to TRBJ1-1; 11 nucleotides agree with TRBD1. The CDR3 length is 15 residues. Unmatched junction bases numbered 7, after V lost 7 bases and J lost 3 bases. The V gene's germline CDR1 is SNHLY and CDR2 FYNNEI. The CDR3 DNA reads as TGTGCCAGCATAAGACCGGACAGGGGGCACACTGAAGCTTTCTTT. Its protein product is CASIRPDRGHTEAFF.

This clonotype was observed many times. This chain connects TRBV12-3 or TRBV12-4 to TRBJ1-1; D is unresolved. There are 14 residues in the CDR3. Between the trimmed V and J ends, which lost 4 bases and 4 bases, there was a span of 13 bases. CDR3 residues: CASSSKAAGTEAFF. The CDR3 DNA is TGTGCCAGCAGTTCGAAGGCTGCCGGCACTGAAGCTTTCTTT.

This chain links TRBV2 with TRBJ2-7; D may be TRBD2 (6 bases). Germline CDR1 reads SNHLY; CDR2 reads FYNNEI. This CDR3 is built from 14 residues. Trimming stripped 7 bases from V and 0 bases from J, with 13 bases between. CDR3 region: CASKDYYTSYEQYF. Written as DNA, the CDR3 is TGTGCCAGCAAGGACTATTACACCTCCTACGAGCAGTACTTC.

The chain has TRBV4-3 and TRBJ1-1; the match to TRBD1 covers 7 bases. Germline CDR1 LGHNA, CDR2 YSLEER. Trimming at V came to 0 bases and at J to 2 bases, leaving 6 bases not matched to a gene. The CDR3 is made up of 16 amino acids. The CDR3 spells CASSQDVGTVNTEAFF. The CDR3 region has the DNA TGCGCCAGCAGCCAAGACGTAGGGACAGTTAACACTGAAGCTTTCTTT.